Below, 13 T cell receptor beta chains from the same sample are listed, as sequenced in a study of neurological immune-mediated disorders. TCRdb reprocessed the 5' RACE reads with MiXCR, giving one entry per CDR3 protein. Of 55,000 to 75,000 distinct CDR3 sequences in the sample, about 2.5% were seen once. What was sequenced was PBMCs. The receptors originated from a man aged 45-60 years with multiple sclerosis.

This clonotype was found many times. The chain uses TRBV20-1 and TRBJ2-3, with 11 bases lining up with TRBD2. The V segment lost 5 bases and the J segment 5 bases; nucleotides outside the gene matches: 15. The CDR3 runs 17 residues. Germline CDR1 and CDR2: DFQATT and SNEGSKA (reference sequence). CDR3 in amino acids: CSAPNSIAGGPEDTQYF. The CDR3 coding sequence is TGCAGTGCTCCCAATTCGATAGCGGGGGGGCCTGAAGATACGCAGTATTTT.

Ten or more counts support this clonotype. V usage is TRBV3-1 and J usage is TRBJ1-1; D unclear. Trimming stripped 4 bases from V and 1 base from J, with 7 bases between. This CDR3 is 13 amino acids long. The germline V gene has CDR1 LGHDT and CDR2 YNNKEL (reference sequence). In DNA, the CDR3 is TGTGCCAGCAGCCCAAGACAGAACACTGAAGCTTTCTTT. Its translation: CASSPRQNTEAFF.

This clonotype was counted many times. The chain is built from TRBV6-1 and TRBJ2-3, with no clear D. V lost 5 bases and J 2 bases, leaving 8 bases between the germline ends. The germline gives CDR1 MNHNS, CDR2 SASEGT. The CDR3 runs to 13 residues. The CDR3 nucleotides read TGTGCCAGCAGTCGGACCTCCACAGATACGCAGTATTTT. Amino acids: CASSRTSTDTQYF.

This clonotype showed up many times. V gene TRBV5-6 combines with J gene TRBJ2-5, with 10 bases fitting TRBD2. CDR1 is SGHDT and CDR2 is YYEEEE in the germline V gene. CDR3 length equals 16 residues. The trim removed 0 bases at V and 0 bases at J, leaving 2 bases unmatched. For the CDR3, the DNA is TGTGCCAGCAGCTTGGGTAGCGGGGGGCACCAAGAGACCCAGTACTTC. It yields the protein CASSLGSGGHQETQYF.

Many counts were recorded for this clonotype. V usage is TRBV7-2 and J usage is TRBJ2-1; 7 nucleotides align to TRBD2. Germline lookup yields CDR1 SGHTA and CDR2 FQGNSA. J was trimmed by 6 bases and V by 5 bases; bases with no gene match: 13. There are 16 residues in the CDR3. The DNA for the CDR3 is TGTGCCAGCAGCCCCATCTGGGGGGGACGTCTCAATGAGCAGTTCTTC. It codes for CASSPIWGGRLNEQFF.

This clonotype was observed at least ten times. The gene calls are TRBV5-6 and TRBJ1-1; D unclear. V dropped 4 bases and J dropped 5 bases, with 9 bases sitting between them. CDR1 SGHDT and CDR2 YYEEEE come from the germline V gene. There are 12 residues in the CDR3. CDR3 bases: TGTGCCAGCAGCCTAGGGTCGACTGAAGCTTTCTTT. It is translated as CASSLGSTEAFF.

This clonotype was observed many times. The V and J genes are TRBV9 and TRBJ1-5, with D tentatively TRBD1 (5 bases). Trimming removed 2 bases from V and 6 bases from J, with 12 bases in between. From germline, CDR1 is SGDLS and CDR2 YYNGEE. This CDR3 is built from 14 residues. The DNA of the CDR3 is TGTGCCAGCAGCGTTCGAGGGGTGGGTCAGCCCCAGCATTTT. It is translated as CASSVRGVGQPQHF.

This clonotype was seen ten or more times. V gene TRBV7-6 combines with J gene TRBJ2-7; TRBD2 aligns across 8 bases. Per germline, CDR1 SGHVS and CDR2 FNYEAQ. This CDR3 spans 14 amino acids. V lost 5 bases to trimming and J lost 2 bases; unmatched junction nucleotides: 5. The CDR3: CASSDPGLAYEQYF. As DNA, the CDR3 is TGTGCCAGCAGCGACCCGGGACTAGCCTACGAGCAGTACTTC. The variable domain in full, with the rest retrieved from reference TRBV7-6 and TRBJ2-7, is GAGVSQSPRYKVTKRGQDVALRCDPISGHVSLYWYRQALGQGPEFLTYFNYEAQQDKSGLPNDRFSAERPEGSISTLTIQRTEQRDSAMYRCASSDPGLAYEQYFGPGTRLTVT.

This clonotype was found many times. The chain recombines TRBV7-8 with TRBJ1-5, with a weak D call TRBD1 (5 bases). The V end lost 2 bases, the J end lost 4 bases, and 12 bases lay between the germline ends. Germline CDR1 reads SGHVS; CDR2 reads FQNEAQ. This CDR3 spans 15 amino acids. This chain's CDR3 is CASSLIPRENQPQHF. The DNA of the CDR3 is TGTGCCAGCAGCTTAATCCCCAGGGAAAATCAGCCCCAGCATTTT.

This clonotype was observed at least ten times. This sequence may be a read error, since a much larger clone differs from it by one base. Here the CDR3 omits its conserved ending phenylalanine or tryptophan, so a read error is the likely source. The chain uses TRBV12-3 or TRBV12-4 and TRBJ2-7, with 8 positions matching TRBD1. J gave up 6 bases and V 6 bases, and 4 bases lay outside the gene matches. The CDR3 sequence is 12 residues long. The chain's CDR3 is CASRTGVAEQYC. The CDR3, as DNA: TGTGCCAGCAGGACAGGGGTGGCCGAGCAGTACTGC.

This clonotype has ten or more counts. This chain connects TRBV3-1 to TRBJ2-7, with TRBD2 matching 7 bases. There are 16 residues in the CDR3. Losses at the gene ends were 3 bases for V and 2 bases for J; bases not matched to a gene: 10. CDR1 is LGHDT, CDR2 YNNKEL, per germline (reference sequence). In DNA, the CDR3 is TGTGCCAGCAGCCACCTCCCTGGGGCGGGGGCCTACGAGCAGTACTTC. It codes for CASSHLPGAGAYEQYF.

This clonotype was seen many times. The genes are TRBV7-2 and TRBJ2-7; D is perhaps TRBD2 (6 bases). This CDR3 spans 12 amino acids. With 9 bases removed from V and 2 bases from J, the gap between germline ends came to 11 bases. In germline, CDR1 is SGHTA, CDR2 FQGNSA. CDR3: CASEGLTYEQYF. CDR3 DNA: TGTGCCAGTGAGGGACTTACCTACGAGCAGTACTTC.

This clonotype was recorded at least ten times. The chain is built from TRBV11-2 and TRBJ2-2; tentatively, D is TRBD1 or TRBD2 (6 bases each). Germline V lookup: CDR1 SGHAT, CDR2 FQNNGV. The CDR3 is 16 residues long. Trimming took 6 bases from V and 4 from J, leaving 18 bases between them. Written as DNA, the CDR3 is TGTGCCAGCAGGTATCTCCGGGGGCGCAGCACCGGGGAGCTGTTTTTT. As protein: CASRYLRGRSTGELFF.